Below, 21 T cell receptor beta chains from the same sample are listed, as sequenced in a study of tumor and adjacent non-tumor tissue in lung cancer (dated 2018 in TCRdb). The method behind the library was multiplex PCR. Sequencing used an Illumina HiSeq 2500. TCRbeta libraries were built by three rounds of nested PCR using primers (Table S4), following protocols modified from ARM-PCR. TCRdb passed the public sequencing reads through fastp at Q25 and MiXCR, retaining productive beta sequences. Rows with a matching CDR3 protein are joined into one entry that keeps the most common DNA and genes. The sample profile shows nearly 50,000 distinct CDR3 sequences; roughly 60% of them were found once. The ten biggest clones cover roughly 31% of the sample. RNA was extracted from bulk unsorted tissue and checked for quality with a NanoDrop ND-1000 and an Agilent 2100. Distant non-tumor tissue taken more than 3 cm from the tumor edge was used as the normal lung sample.

The sequenced sample consisted of distant non-tumor lung tissue. These receptors all come from a woman in her 70s with non-small cell lung cancer.

This clonotype was detected many times. The chain links TRBV11-2 to TRBJ2-7, with no clear D. The CDR3 extends over 13 amino acids. Trimming cost V 1 base and J 3 bases, with 7 bases left between them. Germline lookup yields CDR1 SGHAT and CDR2 FQNNGV. The CDR3 is CASSLGGNYEQYF. The CDR3 nucleotides are TGTGCCAGCAGCTTAGGCGGAAACTACGAGCAGTACTTC.

In DNA, the CDR3 is TGCGCCAGCAGTCCCATAGAGGGGAGCAATCAGCCCCAGCATTTT. It specifies CASSPIEGSNQPQHF. This sequence joins TRBV4-1 and TRBJ1-5; the D gene is possibly TRBD1 (5 bases). V lost 6 bases, J lost 1 base, and 13 bases lay in between. CDR3 length: 15 residues. CDR1 and CDR2 (germline): MGHRA, YSYEKL.

As concerns this clonotype: This sequence may be a read error, since a much larger clone differs from it by one base. This chain links TRBV20-1 with TRBJ2-5; possibly TRBD1 for D (5 bases). Per the germline V gene, CDR1 is DFQATT and CDR2 is SNEGSKA (reference sequence). The CDR3 extends over 15 amino acids. The V gene lost 4 bases and the J gene lost 4 bases, with 19 bases spanning the gap. CDR3 DNA: TGCAGTGCTAAGGAATGGACCAAGGGGCGAGAGACCCAGTACTTC. Amino acid sequence: CSAKEWTKGRETQYF.

J is TRBJ1-4 and V is TRBV28; maybe TRBD1 (6 bases). Trimming removed 10 bases from V and 7 bases from J, with 25 bases in between. CDR3 length: 16 residues. Germline V gene lookup returns CDR1 MDHEN and CDR2 SYDVKM. In DNA form, the CDR3 reads TGTGCCAACAGCTCGTGGGACACCCAAATGGGTGAAAAACTGTTTTTT. Translation gives CANSSWDTQMGEKLFF.

Notes on this clonotype: It may be a read error: a sequence one base away is much more abundant. This chain links TRBV28 with TRBJ2-3, with TRBD2 matching 9 bases. The germline gives CDR1 MDHEN, CDR2 SYDVKM. This CDR3 contains 16 residues. Here the CDR3 DNA reads TGTGCCAGCAGTAGGAGACTAGCGGTGATCACAGATACGCACTATTTT. Amino acids: CASSRRLAVITDTHYF. Using reference TRBV28 and TRBJ2-3 for the parts outside the CDR3, the full variable domain is DVKVTQSSRYLVKRTGEKVFLECVQDMDHENMFWYRQDPGLGLRLIYFSYDVKMKEKGDIPEGYSVSREKKERFSLILESASTNQTSMYLCASSRRLAVITDTHYFGPGTRLTVL.

The gene calls are TRBV29-1 and TRBJ2-1; D is ambiguous. This CDR3 spans 11 amino acids. Germline lookup yields CDR1 SQVTM and CDR2 ANQGSEA. The V gene lost 7 bases and the J gene lost 7 bases, with 11 bases spanning the gap. Here the CDR3 reads CSGGRANEQFF. The CDR3 bases are TGCAGCGGAGGACGTGCAAATGAGCAGTTCTTC.

This clonotype was counted a single time. Germline and junction disagree at one end, which may indicate a read error. This chain links TRBV20-1 with TRBJ2-3, with D possibly matching TRBD2 (5 bases). The CDR3 sequence is 12 residues long. CDR1 is DFQATT and CDR2 is SNEGSKA in the germline V gene (reference sequence). The CDR3 nucleotides read TGCACCATGCGGGCTTCAGAGGATACGAAGTATTTT. It encodes CTMRASEDTKYF.

Comments on this clonotype: A read error may account for a junction end that differs from germline. The chain uses TRBV29-1 and TRBJ2-3; TRBD2 agrees at 7 bases. There are 15 residues in the CDR3. Germline-derived CDR1 and CDR2 are SQVTM and ANQGSEA. Written as DNA, the CDR3 is TGCAACGTTGAGGGTTCTGGCGGGAGTACAGATACGCAATATTTT. It translates to CNVEGSGGSTDTQYF.

This clonotype was counted a single time. At one end the junction does not follow the germline gene, possibly because of a read error. This rearrangement joins TRBV29-1 to TRBJ2-7, with D possibly being TRBD1 (5 bases). This CDR3 has 13 residues. The germline CDR1 and CDR2 sequences are SQVTM and ANQGSEA. This chain's CDR3 is CSVGKRQYYEQYF. The CDR3 DNA is TGCAGCGTTGGAAAGCGACAGTACTACGAGCAATACTTC.

Notes on this clonotype: One end of the junction does not line up with germline, which may come from a read error. The rearrangement uses TRBV29-1 and TRBJ2-3; possibly TRBD1 or TRBD2 for D (7 bases each). The V gene's germline CDR1 is SQVTM and CDR2 ANQGSEA. This CDR3 is 15 amino acids long. The CDR3 protein is CSVELGTSGTDTEYF. In nucleotides, the CDR3 is TGCAGCGTTGAATTAGGGACCAGCGGGACAGATACGGAGTATTTT.

A remark on this clonotype: At one end the junction does not follow the germline gene, possibly because of a read error. CDR3 in DNA: TGTGCCAGTAGTTACCCGGAGACTGAAGCTTTCTTT. This sequence encodes CASSYPETEAFF. V gene TRBV6-2 or TRBV6-3 combines with J gene TRBJ1-1; D unclear. The CDR3 is 12 amino acids. Per the germline V gene, CDR1 is MNHEY and CDR2 is SVGEGT.

Many counts were recorded for this clonotype. This chain uses TRBV5-4 with TRBJ1-1; D is perhaps TRBD1 (5 bases). The V gene lost 0 bases and the J gene lost 1 base, with 7 bases spanning the gap. This CDR3 comprises 14 residues. Germline CDR1 SGHNT, CDR2 YYREEE (reference sequence). The CDR3 DNA is TGTGCCAGCAGCTTGGCAGGGAAGAACACTGAAGCTTTCTTT. This codes for CASSLAGKNTEAFF.

Details on this clonotype: A read error may account for a junction end that differs from germline. The chain uses TRBV4-1 and TRBJ2-3; 9 bases agree with TRBD2. CDR3 length: 19 residues. Germline V CDR1 and CDR2: MGHRA, YSYEKL. The CDR3 protein is CASSQESGRSVRSTDTRCF. The CDR3 DNA is TGCGCCAGCAGCCAAGAGAGCGGGAGGAGCGTAAGGAGTACAGATACGCGGTGTTTT.

Worth noting for this clonotype: The conserved phenylalanine or tryptophan is not found at the CDR3 terminus, so this likely reflects a read error. The chain links TRBV6-5 to TRBJ2-3, with D unresolved. CDR1 and CDR2 (germline): MNHEY, SVGAGI. V shed 4 bases and J shed 2 bases, with 7 bases lying between them. The CDR3 has 13 amino acids. CDR3 loop: CASSSTITDTQYL. The DNA of the CDR3 is TGTGCCAGCAGTTCCACGATCACAGATACGCAGTATTTG.

Comment on this clonotype: A much larger clonotype is one base distant, so this may be a read error. The chain uses TRBV10-1 and TRBJ2-2; the D is unclear. CDR3 length equals 15 residues. Germline CDR1 is WNHNN and CDR2 is SYGVQD (reference sequence). Trimming removed 2 bases at V and 1 base at J, with 8 bases between. CDR3 region: CASSEANVNTGELFF. The CDR3 region has the DNA TGCGCCAGCAGTGAGGCCAACGTGAACACCGGGGAGCTGTTTTTT.

This clonotype was picked up one time. An end of the junction does not agree with germline; a read error may underlie this. The chain uses TRBV11-1 and TRBJ1-2; D unclear. Germline CDR1 reads SGHAT; CDR2 reads FQDESV (reference sequence). This CDR3 region has 14 residues. As DNA, the CDR3 is TGTCCCAGCAGTCATTCGGGAGTTCTCTATGGCTACACCTTC. Its protein is CPSSHSGVLYGYTF.

The J gene is TRBJ2-1, the V gene TRBV15; weak D call: TRBD1 (6 bases). The CDR3 runs to 17 residues. V dropped 0 bases and J dropped 3 bases, with 15 bases sitting between them. The germline gives CDR1 LNHNV, CDR2 YYDKDF (reference sequence). CDR3 region: CATSRDPLGAVYNEQFF. Here the CDR3 DNA reads TGTGCCACCAGCAGAGACCCATTGGGGGCTGTCTACAATGAGCAGTTCTTC.

The V and J genes are TRBV18 and TRBJ1-1; possible D gene TRBD1, 5 bases. CDR1 is KGHSH and CDR2 is LQKENI in the germline V gene. The CDR3 has 13 residues. Trimming pared 2 bases from V and 7 bases from J, leaving 11 bases between. The CDR3 protein is CASSPSGADEAFF. CDR3 bases: TGTGCCAGCTCACCATCCGGGGCTGATGAAGCTTTCTTT.

This clonotype was recorded once. A much larger clone lies one base from this, so it may be a read error. This chain uses TRBV5-6 with TRBJ2-1, with D possibly being TRBD1 (6 bases). The germline V gene has CDR1 SGHDT and CDR2 YYEEEE. This CDR3 is built from 14 residues. CDR3 DNA sequence: TGTGCCAGCAGTGGCCCAGGGGAGAACAATGAGCACTTCTTC. This translates into CASSGPGENNEHFF.

The chain has TRBV20-1 and TRBJ2-7; the D is unclear. The CDR3 consists of 13 residues. V lost 6 bases and J 7 bases, leaving 19 bases between the germline ends. Germline V CDR1 and CDR2: DFQATT, SNEGSKA (reference sequence). CDR3 nucleotides: TGCAGTGCCACCATCCCCCCCTTTTTGGAGCAGTACTTC. Translated, it gives CSATIPPFLEQYF.

A remark on this clonotype: This clone may be a read error of a much larger clone one base away. The chain joins TRBV20-1 to TRBJ1-4, with no clear D. The CDR3 contains 15 residues. Germline V gene data show CDR1 as DFQATT and CDR2 as SNEGSKA (reference sequence). Trimming took off 3 bases at V and 0 bases at J, with 11 bases between the two ends. In DNA, the CDR3 is TGCAGTGCTAGGTATGAAGCAGCAACTAATGAAAAACTGTTTTTT. It translates to CSARYEAATNEKLFF.